This T cell receptor beta chain was sequenced for a study of graft-versus-host responses after intestinal transplantation. On this clone itself: What it recognizes is unknown.

Data came from immunoSEQ multiplex PCR; TCRdb stores just in-frame clones and leaves some out. The table has over 120,000 clones, over 90% seen once. With V trimmed by 8 bases and J by 7 bases, 5 bases remained unmatched. Germline V gene sequence: CDR1 MNHEY, CDR2 SMNVEV (reference sequence). This CDR3 has 14 amino acids. This receptor was identified in a human donor who received an intestinal transplant. Sequencing was performed on unstimulated CD4+ T cells sorted from spleen or lymph node cells, taken before intestinal transplant. The chain couples TRBV27 to TRBJ1-6; 10 bases are shared with TRBD1. In DNA, the CDR3 is TGTGCCAGCGGAAGGGACAGGGGCAATTCACCCCTCCACTTT. This encodes CASGRDRGNSPLHF.